This T cell receptor delta chain was observed in a study of Vδ1+ human thymocytes. Study outcomes and limitations: Thymic TRG and TRD repertoires appeared highly polyclonal, with Gaussian CDR3 length distributions. Unlike peripheral blood Vdelta1+ controls, thymic delta-chain sequences included 15% to 25% Vdelta2 and few Vdelta3.

The table lists this clone with a few counts. The antigen is unknown. The template was reverse-transcribed extracted RNA. Pooled V-gene forward primers with one constant-region reverse primer generated the CDR3 amplicons by multiplex PCR. TCRdb made new clone calls on the multiplex PCR reads using CATT. Among 22,000 or so delta-chain clones listed, roughly 7.3% were seen once. Per the germline V gene, CDR1 is GEAIGNYY and CDR2 is EKD. This CDR3 is 21 amino acids long. With 2 bases clipped from V and 1 base from J, the junction kept 21 bases outside the gene matches. The chain employs TRDV2 and TRDJ1; 10 bases line up with TRDD3. The sequence was collected from a child less than two years old who had congenital heart surgery. Input material: Vdelta1+ gamma-delta thymocytes from the thymus. Regarding subset: FACS-sorted CD3+ TCRalphabeta- TCRVdelta1+ TCRVdelta2- thymocytes. The CDR3 DNA reads as TGTGCCTGTGACATTCCTGGTACTGGGGGATTGTTGTTGGTGGTCACCGATAAACTCATCTTT. This translates into CACDIPGTGGLLLVVTDKLIF.